The source of this T cell receptor beta chain is a study of Ad26.COV2.S vaccination and SARS-CoV-2 variants. Background on the study: This donor came from the COV1001 trial of Ad26.COV2.S.

The data were produced by immunoSEQ multiplex PCR, yet TCRdb's version contains in-frame clones alone and is incomplete. This table has 350,000 to 400,000 clones, 89% appearing once. Described treatment: around 19 received Ad26.COV2.S at low or high dose, single or two shots; several received placebo; per-sample allocation not given. The study sampled participants on day 63 after the first vaccine or placebo injection. This CDR3 spans 16 amino acids. Germline loops: CDR1 MDHEN, CDR2 SYDVKM. Unmatched junction bases numbered 11, after V lost 4 bases and J lost 2 bases. The sequenced sample was peripheral blood, obtained in a trial of Ad26.COV2.S vaccine versus placebo. The sequence came from a person between 18 and 60 years old who received the Ad26.COV2.S COVID-19 vaccine or a placebo. The chain employs TRBV28 and TRBJ2-7; 7 positions match TRBD2. CDR3: CASSSIGGLRTYEQYF. CDR3 sequence (DNA): TGTGCCAGCAGTTCGATCGGGGGACTAAGGACCTACGAGCAGTACTTC.